The TCR beta chain described here comes from a study of technical replicates of blood from a few donors. This table comes from immunoSEQ multiplex PCR, and its TCRdb copy is limited to in-frame clones, with some not included. In the table there are roughly 60,000 clones, less than 95% of which are singletons. Per the germline V gene, CDR1 is LNHDA and CDR2 is SQIVND (reference sequence). V shed 11 bases, J shed 2 bases, and the junction held 11 bases outside the gene matches. This CDR3 comprises 14 residues. The chain carries TRBV19 and TRBJ2-5, with 7 bases identical to TRBD2. Material: PBMCs. The source is a human donor in good health. Some clones in this sample may be carry-over from other donors' samples. CDR3 sequence (DNA): TGTGCCTCCGGGGTGGGGGGGAGACAAGAGACCCAGTACTTC. This sequence encodes CASGVGGRQETQYF.